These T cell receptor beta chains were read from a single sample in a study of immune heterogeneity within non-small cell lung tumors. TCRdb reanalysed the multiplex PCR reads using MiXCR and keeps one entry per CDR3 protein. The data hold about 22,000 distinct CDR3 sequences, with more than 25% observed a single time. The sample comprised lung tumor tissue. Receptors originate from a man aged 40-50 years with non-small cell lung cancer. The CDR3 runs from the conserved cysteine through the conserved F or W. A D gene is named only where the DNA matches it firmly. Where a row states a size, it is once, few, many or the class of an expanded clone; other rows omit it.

CASSAGTGTYEQYF | TGTGCCAGCAGCGCCGGGACAGGGACGTACGAGCAGTACTTC | TRBJ2-7 | many | TRBD1 | TRBV9
CASSSGASGIQETQYF | TGTGCCAGCAGTTCAGGCGCTAGCGGGATCCAAGAGACCCAGTACTTC | TRBJ2-5 | NA | TRBD2 | TRBV12-3/TRBV12-4
CASSQKTSEQETQYF | TGTGCCAGCTCACAAAAGACTAGCGAACAAGAGACCCAGTACTTC | TRBJ2-5 | NA | TRBD2 | TRBV18
CASARTGEGEQFF | TGCGCCAGCGCGCGGACAGGGGAAGGGGAGCAGTTCTTC | TRBJ2-1 | NA | TRBD1 | TRBV5-1
CASSLDIPGLRWREQYF | TGTGCCAGCAGCTTAGATATCCCGGGCCTGCGATGGCGCGAGCAGTACTTC | TRBJ2-7 | many | NA | TRBV11-3
CASSADWRSTEAFF | TGCGCCAGCAGCGCTGACTGGCGGAGCACTGAAGCTTTCTTT | TRBJ1-1 | NA | NA | TRBV5-1
CASRPIGGNEQFF | TGTGCCAGCCGACCTATCGGCGGCAATGAGCAGTTCTTC | TRBJ2-1 | NA | NA | TRBV7-9
CASSLQPGYTGELFF | TGTGCCAGCAGCTTGCAGCCAGGCTACACCGGGGAGCTGTTTTTT | TRBJ2-2 | NA | NA | TRBV11-2
CASSLVRAGNTIYF | TGTGCCAGCAGCTTAGTCAGGGCTGGAAACACCATATATTTT | TRBJ1-3 | many | NA | TRBV11-2
CASSLRDGRLGEDF | TGTGCCAGCAGCCTCCGGGACGGAAGACTTGGGGAGGACTTC | TRBJ2-7 | many | NA | TRBV12-3/TRBV12-4
CASSSPGTVFNEQYF | TGTGCCAGCTCCTCCCCGGGGACAGTCTTTAACGAGCAGTACTTC | TRBJ2-7 | many | TRBD1 | TRBV18
CASRSQGQYEQYF | TGTGCCAGCAGGTCCCAGGGCCAATACGAGCAGTACTTC | TRBJ2-7 | many | NA | TRBV27
CASSEGDLGGELFF | TGTGCCAGCAGCGAGGGCGACCTCGGGGGGGAGCTGTTTTTT | TRBJ2-2 | NA | NA | TRBV9
CASSRTAGGFTDTQYF | TGTGCCAGCAGCCGGACAGCGGGAGGATTCACAGATACGCAGTATTTT | TRBJ2-3 | many | TRBD2 | TRBV3-1
CASSQAYSSYNEQFF | TGTGCCAGCAGCCAAGCCTACAGCTCCTACAATGAGCAGTTCTTC | TRBJ2-1 | NA | NA | TRBV4-2
CASTRRGRGETQYF | TGTGCCAGCACCCGTCGCGGGCGGGGAGAGACCCAGTACTTC | TRBJ2-5 | NA | NA | TRBV6-2/TRBV6-3
CASSYGGGWKFF | TGTGCCAGCAGTTATGGTGGGGGGTGGAAGTTCTTC | TRBJ2-1 | NA | NA | TRBV6-1
CAISDETDTQYF | TGTGCCATCAGTGACGAAACAGATACGCAGTATTTT | TRBJ2-3 | many | NA | TRBV10-3
CASSARTSLYEQYF | TGTGCCAGCAGCGCTAGAACTAGCCTCTACGAGCAGTACTTC | TRBJ2-7 | NA | NA | TRBV7-2
CASSLIPATEAFF | TGTGCCAGCAGCTTAATTCCAGCCACTGAAGCTTTCTTT | TRBJ1-1 | few | NA | TRBV7-9
CASSLTRTGLRNEQFF | TGTGCCAGCAGCTTAACAAGGACAGGACTTCGGAATGAGCAGTTCTTC | TRBJ2-1 | NA | TRBD1 | TRBV7-2
CASSPIGTPNNEQFF | TGTGCCAGCAGTCCCATCGGGACACCGAACAATGAGCAGTTCTTC | TRBJ2-1 | NA | NA | TRBV6-1
CASSLRVAGGRNEQFF | TGTGCCAGCAGCTTAAGGGTAGCGGGAGGTCGGAATGAGCAGTTCTTC | TRBJ2-1 | few | TRBD2 | TRBV11-2